One and the same sample provided the 4 T cell receptor beta chains below, sequenced in a study of blood T cell repertoires in COVID-19. The data were produced by immunoSEQ multiplex PCR, yet TCRdb's version contains in-frame clones alone and is incomplete. This sample has approximately 150,000 clones; around four fifths occur once, and the top ten carry approximately 8%. Sequencing was carried out using peripheral blood. These TCRs come from a woman of 80 years or more with COVID-19, enrolled during active disease.

Worth noting for this clone: Additional DNA sequences in this sample encode the identical CDR3. The chain joins TRBV3-1 (or the pseudogene TRBV3-2) to TRBJ1-5; no definite D call. CDR1 is LGHDT, CDR2 YNNKEL, per germline (reference sequence). Deletions cut 1 base from V and 7 bases from J, with 5 bases between. The CDR3 extends over 12 amino acids. CDR3 sequence (DNA): TGTGCCAGCAGCCAAGGAGGGCAGCCCCAGCATTTT. As protein: CASSQGGQPQHF.

This chain joins TRBV9 and TRBJ2-1; 10 positions match TRBD1. Trimming at V came to 3 bases and at J to 5 bases, leaving 2 bases not matched to a gene. CDR1 and CDR2 from the germline V gene are SGDLS and YYNGEE. The CDR3 totals 14 residues. The CDR3 DNA reads as TGTGCCAGCAGCGCGGGACAGGGGAACAATGAGCAGTTCTTC. Its translation: CASSAGQGNNEQFF.

The V call is TRBV7-6, the J call TRBJ2-1; 11 bases are a match to TRBD1. The V gene's germline CDR1 is SGHVS and CDR2 FNYEAQ. V was pared by 5 bases and J by 4 bases, with 7 bases of the junction left unmatched. The CDR3 totals 16 residues. This chain's CDR3 is CASSEGGTGGYNEQFF. The CDR3 DNA sequence: TGTGCCAGCAGCGAAGGGGGGACAGGGGGTTACAATGAGCAGTTCTTC.

The chain carries TRBV5-1 and TRBJ2-1; 10 nucleotides align to TRBD2. V was clipped by 4 bases and J by 8 bases; unmatched bases: 6. Germline V lookup: CDR1 SGHRS, CDR2 YFSETQ. This CDR3 is built from 14 residues. In nucleotides, the CDR3 is TGCGCCAGCAGCCTGGGACTAGCGAGCGATGAGCAGTTCTTC. It encodes CASSLGLASDEQFF.